This T cell receptor beta chain was documented in a study of shared clonotypes between healthy human individuals. On this clone itself: Its antigen is not identified.

It was across several immunoSEQ plates that each subset's genomic DNA was evenly split. The protocol was immunoSEQ multiplex PCR, while the TCRdb copy is restricted to in-frame clones and leaves out a portion. The table lists hundreds of thousands of clones, approximately 97% of them singletons. General study results and limits: The sampled material consisted only of blood, and tissue repertoires are likely to differ. The generation probabilities recorded for non-shared clonotypes fell below those of clonotypes shared by all four donors.

The sequenced material came from naive CD4+ T cells sorted from blood. The subset here: CD45RA+ positively selected. The TCR comes from a woman aged 25 to 45 in good health.

The CDR3 DNA reads as TGTGCCAGCTCACCGGGCGCGGGAGCGCGACAAGAGACCCAGTACTTC. This sequence encodes CASSPGAGARQETQYF. This chain links TRBV18 with TRBJ2-5; 7 nucleotides match TRBD2. V lost 3 bases, J lost 2 bases, and 9 bases stayed unmatched. The germline CDR1 and CDR2 sequences are KGHSH and LQKENI. This CDR3 contains 16 residues. Drawing the rest from reference TRBV18 and TRBJ2-5, the complete variable domain is NAGVMQNPRHLVRRRGQEARLRCSPMKGHSHVYWYRQLPEEGLKFMVYLQKENIIDESGMPKERFSAEFPKEGPSILRIQQVVRGDSAAYFCASSPGAGARQETQYFGPGTRLLVL.